The rows below give T cell receptor beta chains drawn from one sample of a study of blood T cell repertoires in COVID-19. Some clones are missing from TCRdb's copy, which holds only in-frame ones; the method was immunoSEQ multiplex PCR. Of about 250,000 clones in the sample, about 91% were seen once. The sample comprised peripheral blood. The receptors stem from a man older than 75 with acute or convalescent COVID-19. Each CDR3 is given with its conserved first and last residue. The D gene is left open where the match is weak. Rows may omit the clone size; those that give it use once, few, many or a size class.

size	V	D	J	CDR3	DNA
NA	TRBV7-8	NA	TRBJ2-2	CASSLRAGTLNTGELFF	TGTGCCAGCAGCTTAAGGGCCGGGACACTCAACACCGGGGAGCTGTTTTTT
NA	TRBV3-1/TRBV3-2	TRBD2	TRBJ2-5	CASSQGLGTREETQYF	TGTGCCAGCAGCCAAGGCCTCGGGACTAGGGAAGAGACCCAGTACTTC
NA	TRBV10-3	NA	TRBJ1-4	CAISEFGRGSEKLFF	TGTGCCATCAGTGAGTTCGGAAGGGGGAGTGAAAAACTGTTTTTT
NA	TRBV5-1	NA	TRBJ1-1	CASSLGAGSVTEAFF	TGCGCCAGCAGCTTGGGGGCGGGGTCGGTCACTGAAGCTTTCTTT
NA	TRBV7-9	TRBD1	TRBJ2-3	CASSPGGSYTDTQYF	TGTGCCAGCAGCCCAGGGGGCTCCTACACAGATACGCAGTATTTT
NA	TRBV5-6	TRBD2	TRBJ2-5	CASSLSGVGETQYF	TGTGCCAGCAGCTTGAGCGGGGTCGGGGAGACCCAGTACTTC
few	TRBV6-5	NA	TRBJ2-7	CASSYDRGNEQYF	TGTGCCAGCAGTTACGACCGGGGGAACGAGCAGTACTTC
NA	TRBV19	TRBD1	TRBJ1-5	CASSTDRGDNQPQHF	TGTGCCAGTAGTACCGACAGGGGGGACAATCAGCCCCAGCATTTT
NA	TRBV18	NA	TRBJ2-1	CASSSDSYNEQFF	TGTGCCAGCTCATCAGACAGCTACAATGAGCAGTTCTTC
NA	TRBV4-2	TRBD1	TRBJ2-2	CASSQDQGANTGELFF	TGTGCCAGCAGCCAAGATCAGGGGGCGAACACCGGGGAGCTGTTTTTT
few	TRBV7-2	TRBD1	TRBJ2-2	CASSPRAGGNTGELFF	TGTGCCAGCAGCCCCCGGGCAGGGGGGAACACCGGGGAGCTGTTTTTT
NA	TRBV24-1	TRBD2	TRBJ2-1	CATSDRLAGRSYNEQFF	TGTGCCACCAGTGATAGACTAGCGGGACGATCCTACAATGAGCAGTTCTTC
NA	TRBV5-1	TRBD1	TRBJ2-5	CASGPSFGTDQETQYF	TGCGCCAGCGGACCCTCTTTTGGGACAGATCAAGAGACCCAGTACTTC
few	TRBV19	NA	TRBJ2-1	CASSRAVLDNEQFF	TGTGCCAGTAGTCGTGCGGTCCTTGACAATGAGCAGTTCTTC
NA	TRBV27	TRBD1	TRBJ2-7	CASRRTGGPYEQYF	TGTGCCAGCCGACGGACAGGCGGACCCTACGAGCAGTACTTC
once	TRBV6-1	NA	TRBJ1-6	CASSEQGNSPLHF	TGTGCCAGCAGTGAGCAGGGCAATTCACCCCTCCACTTT
once	TRBV6-5	TRBD2	TRBJ2-5	CASRQSGGAETQYF	TGTGCCAGCAGGCAGAGCGGGGGGGCGGAGACCCAGTACTTC
NA	TRBV7-2	NA	TRBJ2-1	CASSPRGRSYNEQFF	TGTGCCAGCAGCCCCCGGGGTAGATCCTACAATGAGCAGTTCTTC
NA	TRBV3-1/TRBV3-2	NA	TRBJ2-1	CASSQERAPWEYNEQFF	TGTGCCAGCAGCCAAGAGCGGGCCCCATGGGAATACAATGAGCAGTTCTTC
once	TRBV21-1	NA	TRBJ2-1	CASSNVGLAGGPEEQFF	TGTGCCAGCAGCAACGTCGGACTAGCGGGAGGGCCGGAGGAGCAGTTCTTC
NA	TRBV2	NA	TRBJ1-2	CASSEGTNYGYTF	TGTGCCAGCAGTGAGGGCACTAACTATGGCTACACCTTC
NA	TRBV25-1	TRBD1	TRBJ1-2	CASSRQGINYGYTF	TGTGCCAGCAGTAGACAGGGGATCAACTATGGCTACACCTTC
NA	TRBV27	TRBD1	TRBJ1-2	CASRPGGEANYGYTF	TGTGCCAGCAGGCCAGGGGGCGAAGCTAACTATGGCTACACCTTC
NA	TRBV14	NA	TRBJ1-2	CASGASTNYGYTF	TGTGCCAGCGGGGCCAGTACGAACTATGGCTACACCTTC
NA	TRBV7-9	NA	TRBJ1-5	CASSPGRAGNQPQHF	TGTGCCAGCAGCCCGGGTAGGGCAGGGAATCAGCCCCAGCATTTT
NA	TRBV27	TRBD1	TRBJ1-1	CASSVGTGDFKAFF	TGTGCCAGCAGCGTGGGGACAGGGGATTTCAAAGCTTTCTTT
NA	TRBV7-3	TRBD1	TRBJ1-1	CASSSTGGSRTEAFF	TGTGCCAGCAGCTCCACAGGGGGCTCTCGCACTGAAGCTTTCTTT
NA	TRBV21-1	NA	TRBJ2-1	CASSKSGTGVGNEQFF	TGTGCCAGCAGCAAATCGGGGACAGGGGTAGGAAATGAGCAGTTCTTC